This is a list of T cell receptor beta chains from one sample in a study of blood T cell repertoires in COVID-19. TCRdb's copy holds only in-frame clones and misses some; the assay was immunoSEQ multiplex PCR. The data show 300,000 to 400,000 clones, under 95% seen once. What was sequenced was PBMCs or T cells enriched from blood (not recorded which). The receptor set was obtained from a man aged 55 to 70 who had recovered from COVID-19. The CDR3 runs from the conserved cysteine through the conserved F or W. A D gene is named only where the DNA matches it firmly.

v_gene: TRBV19
j_gene: TRBJ2-5
d_gene: -
CDR3aa: CASSDHRDGTETQYF
CDR3nt: TGTGCCAGTAGTGACCACAGGGACGGTACAGAGACCCAGTACTTC

v_gene: TRBV7-8
j_gene: TRBJ2-1
d_gene: TRBD1
CDR3aa: CASSFRDRGHPGVLRNEQFF
CDR3nt: TGTGCCAGCAGCTTCCGGGACAGGGGGCACCCGGGTGTGTTGCGGAATGAGCAGTTCTTC

v_gene: TRBV21-1
j_gene: TRBJ1-4
d_gene: -
CDR3aa: CASSAQTGIEEKLFF
CDR3nt: TGTGCCAGCAGCGCCCAAACAGGGATTGAAGAAAAACTGTTTTTT

v_gene: TRBV5-1
j_gene: TRBJ1-1
d_gene: -
CDR3aa: CASSPPGGGTEAFF
CDR3nt: TGCGCCAGCAGCCCCCCCGGGGGGGGCACTGAAGCTTTCTTT

v_gene: TRBV19
j_gene: TRBJ2-7
d_gene: TRBD1
CDR3aa: CASSRDSRNAVYEQYF
CDR3nt: TGTGCCAGCAGCCGGGACAGCCGGAACGCAGTTTACGAGCAGTACTTC

v_gene: TRBV7-9
j_gene: TRBJ1-1
d_gene: TRBD1
CDR3aa: CASSAKQGSTEAFF
CDR3nt: TGTGCCAGCAGCGCAAAACAGGGGTCCACTGAAGCTTTCTTT

v_gene: TRBV7-3
j_gene: TRBJ2-3
d_gene: TRBD1
CDR3aa: CASSSPEYRDRGLDTQYF
CDR3nt: TGTGCCAGCAGCTCGCCTGAGTACCGGGACAGGGGGTTGGATACGCAGTATTTT

v_gene: TRBV12-5
j_gene: TRBJ1-3
d_gene: -
CDR3aa: CASGPGQAVSGNTIYF
CDR3nt: TGTGCTAGTGGTCCCGGACAAGCTGTCTCTGGAAACACCATATATTTT

v_gene: TRBV7-9
j_gene: TRBJ2-7
d_gene: TRBD1
CDR3aa: CASSFPGTGSDYEQYF
CDR3nt: TGTGCCAGCAGCTTCCCCGGGACAGGGAGCGATTACGAGCAGTACTTC

v_gene: TRBV27
j_gene: TRBJ2-7
d_gene: TRBD1
CDR3aa: CASSLARGRYEQYF
CDR3nt: TGTGCCAGCAGTTTAGCCAGGGGGCGGTACGAGCAGTACTTC

v_gene: TRBV2
j_gene: TRBJ2-1
d_gene: -
CDR3aa: CASKTPGNEQFF
CDR3nt: TGTGCCAGCAAGACCCCGGGGAATGAGCAGTTCTTC

v_gene: TRBV6-2/TRBV6-3
j_gene: TRBJ2-1
d_gene: -
CDR3aa: CASSRAPQSRRGEQFF
CDR3nt: TGTGCCAGCAGTCGCGCGCCCCAGAGTAGGCGCGGTGAGCAGTTCTTC